The rows below give T cell receptor beta chains drawn from one sample of a study of blood T cell repertoires in COVID-19. The method was immunoSEQ multiplex PCR; TCRdb's version includes in-frame clones alone and lacks a portion of them. The sample carries under 200,000 clones, 65% to 90% recorded once. Input material: peripheral blood. The receptors originated from a man between 60 and 75 years old with acute or convalescent COVID-19. The CDR3 runs from the conserved cysteine through the conserved F or W. The D gene is left open where the match is weak. Size is omitted from some rows. Given values are once, few, many or a class for expanded clones.

V	J	D	size	DNA	CDR3
TRBV9	TRBJ2-7	.	.	TGTGCCAGCAGCCGGAGCGCTGGCAGTTCTGACGAGCAGTACTTC	CASSRSAGSSDEQYF
TRBV9	TRBJ2-5	.	once	TGTGCCAGCAGCGTAGGGGGCCTCCAAGAGACCCAGTACTTC	CASSVGGLQETQYF
TRBV20-1	TRBJ1-5	.	few	TGCAGTGCTAGAGCCGGAGCATCCCAGCATTTT	CSARAGASQHF
TRBV10-1	TRBJ2-2	TRBD1	once	TGCGCCAGCAGTGAGAGACAGGGCAGCGGGGAGCTGTTTTTT	CASSERQGSGELFF
TRBV19	TRBJ2-3	TRBD2	once	TGTGCCAGTAGTATAACCAGTCTAGCGGGAGGGCAGGATACGCAGTATTTT	CASSITSLAGGQDTQYF
TRBV27	TRBJ2-1	TRBD2	.	TGTGCCAGCAGTCGTCGTCTAGCGGGGCAGGGTGGTGAGCAGTTCTTC	CASSRRLAGQGGEQFF
TRBV3-1/TRBV3-2	TRBJ2-5	TRBD2	.	TGTGCCAGCAGCCAAGGACAGACTAGCGGGAGTGAGACCCAGTACTTC	CASSQGQTSGSETQYF
TRBV7-2	TRBJ2-5	TRBD2	few	TGTGCCAGCAGCTCCCTCCCACTAGCGGGAGGGGCTAGGGGGACCCAGTACTTC	CASSSLPLAGGARGTQYF
TRBV27	TRBJ2-1	.	.	TGTGCCAGCAGTTTATTTCCCCAGGGGATGGATGAGCAGTTCTTC	CASSLFPQGMDEQFF
TRBV29-1	TRBJ1-3	.	.	TGCAGCGTTGATATCGGAGTGGCCGGTTCGGGCACCATATATTTT	CSVDIGVAGSGTIYF
TRBV5-1	TRBJ2-2	.	.	TGCGCCAGCAGCGTGCTGGCAGGTTCTGCCGGGGAGCTGTTTTTT	CASSVLAGSAGELFF
TRBV5-1	TRBJ1-2	TRBD1	.	TGCGCCAGCAGCCCGGCCGGGACAGAAGCCTATGGCTACACCTTC	CASSPAGTEAYGYTF
TRBV5-4	TRBJ2-2	TRBD1	.	TGTGCCAGCAGCTCGACAGGGAAGGGCACCGGGGAGCTGTTTTTT	CASSSTGKGTGELFF
TRBV3-1/TRBV3-2	TRBJ1-2	.	.	TGTGCCAGCAGCCAAGGGGGCGGACATGGCTACACCTTC	CASSQGGGHGYTF
TRBV6-6	TRBJ2-2	.	.	TGTGCCAGCAGGGGGGACATAAACACCGGGGAGCTGTTTTTT	CASRGDINTGELFF
TRBV27	TRBJ2-2	TRBD2	.	TGTGCCAGCAGTTCCCCCTCTGGGACTAGGATCGGGGAGCTGTTTTTT	CASSSPSGTRIGELFF
TRBV2	TRBJ1-6	TRBD1	.	TGTGCCACCACCGGGACAGGGACTGGCTCACCCCTCCACTTT	CATTGTGTGSPLHF
TRBV9	TRBJ1-1	TRBD1	.	TGTGCCAGCAGCCCAGACAGGGGGTCAATGAACACTGAAGCTTTCTTT	CASSPDRGSMNTEAFF
TRBV5-1	TRBJ2-1	TRBD2	once	TGCGCCAGCAGCTTTAGCGGGACCTACAATGAGCAGTTCTTC	CASSFSGTYNEQFF
TRBV27	TRBJ1-5	.	.	TGTGCCAGCAACCCCACAGGGTGGTTCGGCAATCAGCCCCAGCATTTT	CASNPTGWFGNQPQHF